This record concerns one T cell receptor (beta chain) sequence. One end of the junction varies from germline; a read error may be responsible. Germline V gives CDR1 LGHNT, CDR2 FRNRAP. CDR3 length: 12 amino acids. The data originate from a study of cytomegalovirus exposure and HLA in healthy donors. The PCR employed 60 Vbeta primers together with 13 Jbeta primers. Generated by immunoSEQ multiplex PCR, the TCRdb table keeps only in-frame clones and is missing some. The sample consists of 90,000 to 150,000 clones, less than 80% of them appearing once. The TCR was taken from a woman between 45 and 60 years old in good health and CMV-seropositive. Sequencing was carried out using PBMCs. The chain carries TRBV12-5 and TRBJ2-3, with D possibly being TRBD1 (6 bases). The CDR3 loop reads CASGLGTALLDF. CDR3 nucleotide sequence: TGTGCTAGTGGTTTGGGGACAGCTTTATTAGATTTT.